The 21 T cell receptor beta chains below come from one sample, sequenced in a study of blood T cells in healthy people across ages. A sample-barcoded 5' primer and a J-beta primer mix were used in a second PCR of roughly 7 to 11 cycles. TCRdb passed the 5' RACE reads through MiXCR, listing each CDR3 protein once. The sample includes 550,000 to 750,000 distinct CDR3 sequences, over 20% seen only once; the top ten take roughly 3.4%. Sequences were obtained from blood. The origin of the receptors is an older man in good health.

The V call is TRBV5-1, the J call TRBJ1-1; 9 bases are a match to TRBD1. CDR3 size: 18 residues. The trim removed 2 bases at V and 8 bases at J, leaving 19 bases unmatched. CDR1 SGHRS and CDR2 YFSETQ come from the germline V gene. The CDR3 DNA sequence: TGCGCCAGCAGCTTACCGCTTACAGGGGGCGCGGATCCAACGGAAGCTTTCTTT. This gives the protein CASSLPLTGGADPTEAFF.

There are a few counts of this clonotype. CDR3: CASSYSDGTAYEQYF. CDR3 coding DNA: TGTGCCAGCAGCTACTCTGACGGGACAGCATACGAGCAGTACTTC. The rearrangement uses TRBV7-9 and TRBJ2-7; TRBD1 matches at 7 bases. The CDR3 is 15 amino acids. Germline CDR1 and CDR2: SEHNR and FQNEAQ (reference sequence). The trim removed 4 bases at V and 4 bases at J, leaving 10 bases unmatched.

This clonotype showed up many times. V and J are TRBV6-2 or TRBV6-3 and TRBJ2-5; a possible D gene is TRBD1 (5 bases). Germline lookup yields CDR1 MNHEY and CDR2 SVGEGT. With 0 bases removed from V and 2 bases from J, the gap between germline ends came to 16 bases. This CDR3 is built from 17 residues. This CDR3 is CASSYSAGRIRQETQYF. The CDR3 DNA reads TGTGCCAGCAGTTACTCGGCAGGGCGAATCCGACAAGAGACCCAGTACTTC.

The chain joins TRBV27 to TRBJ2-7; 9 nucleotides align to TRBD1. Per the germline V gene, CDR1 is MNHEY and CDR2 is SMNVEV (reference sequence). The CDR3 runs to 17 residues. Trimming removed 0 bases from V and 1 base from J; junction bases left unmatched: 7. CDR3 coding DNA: TGTGCCAGCAGTTTATCGGTGACGGGGACAGGGTCCTACGAGCAGTACTTC. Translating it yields CASSLSVTGTGSYEQYF.

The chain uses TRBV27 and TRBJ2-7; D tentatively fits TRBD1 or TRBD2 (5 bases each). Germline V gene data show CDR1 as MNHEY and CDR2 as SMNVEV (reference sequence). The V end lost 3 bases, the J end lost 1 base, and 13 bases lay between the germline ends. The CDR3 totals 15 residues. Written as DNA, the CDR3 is TGTGCCAGCAGTTTTTCCGGGACGGCTTCCTACGAGCAGTACTTC. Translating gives CASSFSGTASYEQYF.

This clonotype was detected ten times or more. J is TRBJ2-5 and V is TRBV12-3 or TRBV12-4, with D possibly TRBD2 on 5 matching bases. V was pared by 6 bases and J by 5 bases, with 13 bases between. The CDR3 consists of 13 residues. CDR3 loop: CASSPGRGETQYF. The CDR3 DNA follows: TGTGCCAGCAGCCCTGGGAGAGGGGAGACCCAGTACTTC.

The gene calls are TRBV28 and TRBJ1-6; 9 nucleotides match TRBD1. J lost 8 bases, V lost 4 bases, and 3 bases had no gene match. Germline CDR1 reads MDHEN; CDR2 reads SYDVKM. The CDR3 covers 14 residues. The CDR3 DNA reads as TGTGCCAGCAGTTCGGGGACAGGGTATTCACCCCTCCACTTT. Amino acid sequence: CASSSGTGYSPLHF.

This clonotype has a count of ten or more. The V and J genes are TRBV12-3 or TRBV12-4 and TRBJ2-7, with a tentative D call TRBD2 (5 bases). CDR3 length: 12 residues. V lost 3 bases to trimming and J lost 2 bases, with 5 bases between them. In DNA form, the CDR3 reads TGTGCCAGCAGTTTCGGGACCTACGAGCAGTACTTC. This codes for CASSFGTYEQYF.

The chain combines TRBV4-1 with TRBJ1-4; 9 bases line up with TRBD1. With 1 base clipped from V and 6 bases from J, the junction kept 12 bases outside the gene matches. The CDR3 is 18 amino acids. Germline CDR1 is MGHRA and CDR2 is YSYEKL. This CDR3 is CASSQVHARDREYEKLFF. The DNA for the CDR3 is TGCGCCAGCAGCCAAGTCCATGCCCGGGACAGGGAGTATGAAAAACTGTTTTTT.

In DNA form, the CDR3 reads TGTGCCACCCTAACCGGGACAGGGGACGCAGGCGCCTTTTTCGGCGAGCAGTACTTC. Its protein is CATLTGTGDAGAFFGEQYF. The gene calls are TRBV6-1 and TRBJ2-7; 10 bases fit TRBD1. This CDR3 region has 19 residues. V was pared by 10 bases and J by 6 bases, with 27 bases of the junction left unmatched. Per the germline V gene, CDR1 is MNHNS and CDR2 is SASEGT.

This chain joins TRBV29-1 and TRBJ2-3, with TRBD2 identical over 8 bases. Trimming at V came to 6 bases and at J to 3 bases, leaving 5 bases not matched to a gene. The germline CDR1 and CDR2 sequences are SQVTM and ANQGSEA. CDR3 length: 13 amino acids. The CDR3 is CSVPGLATDTQYF. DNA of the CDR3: TGCAGCGTCCCCGGACTAGCAACAGATACGCAGTATTTT.

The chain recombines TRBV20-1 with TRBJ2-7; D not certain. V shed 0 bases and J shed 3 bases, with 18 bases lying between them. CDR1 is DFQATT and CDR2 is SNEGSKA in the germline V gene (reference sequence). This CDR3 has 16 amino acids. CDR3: CSARDLYGLGGYEQYF. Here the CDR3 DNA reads TGCAGTGCTAGAGATCTTTATGGGTTGGGCGGCTACGAGCAGTACTTC.

In DNA form, the CDR3 reads TGTGCCAGCAGTAGAAGGGGCACCCTGGAGGAGACCCAGTACTTC. Amino acid sequence: CASSRRGTLEETQYF. The V and J genes are TRBV2 and TRBJ2-5; a weak D match, TRBD1 (5 bases). From germline, CDR1 is SNHLY and CDR2 FYNNEI. The V and J ends lost 5 bases and 5 bases respectively, with 18 bases between them. CDR3 length: 15 amino acids.

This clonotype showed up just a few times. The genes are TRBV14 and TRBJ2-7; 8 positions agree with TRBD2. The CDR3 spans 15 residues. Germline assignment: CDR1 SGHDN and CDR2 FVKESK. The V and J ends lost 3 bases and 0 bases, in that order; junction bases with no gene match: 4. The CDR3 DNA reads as TGTGCCAGCAGCCACACAGGGACTAGCTCCTACGAGCAGTACTTC. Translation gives CASSHTGTSSYEQYF.

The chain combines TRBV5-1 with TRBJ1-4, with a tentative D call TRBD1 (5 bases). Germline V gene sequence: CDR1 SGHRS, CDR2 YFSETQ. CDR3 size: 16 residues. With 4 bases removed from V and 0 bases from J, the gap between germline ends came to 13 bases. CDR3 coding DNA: TGCGCCAGCAGCCCAACCGGGACGGCAACTAATGAAAAACTGTTTTTT. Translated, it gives CASSPTGTATNEKLFF. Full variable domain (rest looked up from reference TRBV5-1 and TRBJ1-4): KAGVTQTPRYLIKTRGQQVTLSCSPISGHRSVSWYQQTPGQGLQFLFEYFSETQRNKGNFPGRFSGRQFSNSRSEMNVSTLELGDSALYLCASSPTGTATNEKLFFGSGTQLSVL.

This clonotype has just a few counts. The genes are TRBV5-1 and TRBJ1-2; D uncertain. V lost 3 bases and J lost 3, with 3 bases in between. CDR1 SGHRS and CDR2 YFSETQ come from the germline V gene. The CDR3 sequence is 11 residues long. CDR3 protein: CASSSDYGYTF. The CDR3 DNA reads TGCGCCAGCAGCTCCGACTATGGCTACACCTTC. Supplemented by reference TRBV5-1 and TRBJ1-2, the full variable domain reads KAGVTQTPRYLIKTRGQQVTLSCSPISGHRSVSWYQQTPGQGLQFLFEYFSETQRNKGNFPGRFSGRQFSNSRSEMNVSTLELGDSALYLCASSSDYGYTFGSGTRLTVV.

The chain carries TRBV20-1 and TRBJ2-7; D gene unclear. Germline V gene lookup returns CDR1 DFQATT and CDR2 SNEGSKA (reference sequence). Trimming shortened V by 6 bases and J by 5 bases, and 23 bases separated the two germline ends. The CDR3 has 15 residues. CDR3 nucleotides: TGCAGTGCAAGACGAGGCGGTGTCGGGTTTAACGAGCAGTACTTC. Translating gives CSARRGGVGFNEQYF.

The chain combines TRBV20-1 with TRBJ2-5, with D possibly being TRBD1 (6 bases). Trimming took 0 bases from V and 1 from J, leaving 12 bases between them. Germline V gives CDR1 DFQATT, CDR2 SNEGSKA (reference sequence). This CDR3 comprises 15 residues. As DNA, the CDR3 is TGCAGTGCTAGAGAATGGGACAAACTCCAAGAGACCCAGTACTTC. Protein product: CSAREWDKLQETQYF.

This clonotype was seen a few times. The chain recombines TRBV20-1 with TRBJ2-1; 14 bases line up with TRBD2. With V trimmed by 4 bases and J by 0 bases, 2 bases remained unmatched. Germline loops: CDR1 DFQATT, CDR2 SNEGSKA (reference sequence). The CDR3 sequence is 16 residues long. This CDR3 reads CSAKGTSGSSYNEQFF. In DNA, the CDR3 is TGCAGTGCTAAGGGGACTAGCGGGAGCTCCTACAATGAGCAGTTCTTC.

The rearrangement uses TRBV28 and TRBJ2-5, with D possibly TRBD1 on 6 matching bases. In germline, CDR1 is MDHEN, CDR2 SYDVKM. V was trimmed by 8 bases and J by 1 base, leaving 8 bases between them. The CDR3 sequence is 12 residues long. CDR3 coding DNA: TGTGCCAGCGGGACAATCCAAGAGACCCAGTACTTC. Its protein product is CASGTIQETQYF.

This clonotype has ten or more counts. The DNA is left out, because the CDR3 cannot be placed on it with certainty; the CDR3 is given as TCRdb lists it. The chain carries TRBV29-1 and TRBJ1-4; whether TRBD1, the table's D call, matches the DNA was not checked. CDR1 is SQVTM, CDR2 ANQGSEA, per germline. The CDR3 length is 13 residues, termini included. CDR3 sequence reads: CSVRARGSEKLFF.